The T cell receptor (beta chain) under discussion was sequenced for a study of CD8+ T cells in alopecia areata. Trimming took off 5 bases at V and 2 bases at J, with 13 bases between the two ends. Looked up from germline, CDR1 is ENHRY and CDR2 is SYGVKD. The CDR3 spans 14 residues. T lymphocytes (CD4+ and CD8+) were sorted from PBMCs. Study-wide findings and caveats: Higher clonality than in normal scalp was seen in lesional scalp, especially alopecia totalis/universalis. Unlike in mice, where it was clearer, TCR sharing across patients was less clear, possibly HLA-related. Normal skin contains resident alphabeta T cells, and these are also sequenced in scalp samples.

In the case of this clone: The antigen remains unidentified.

Sequencing used cDNA as its template, made by extracting RNA and reverse transcribing it. The assay was immunoSEQ multiplex PCR, and TCRdb's table has in-frame clones only and misses some. The table lists 150,000 to 200,000 clones, just under 60% of them singletons. The V call is TRBV10-3, the J call TRBJ2-7; D is perhaps TRBD1 (6 bases). The TCR was taken from a human donor with alopecia areata. Sequences were derived from CD4+ T cells sorted from blood, sampled at week 0. As DNA, the CDR3 is TGTGCCATCAGTCAGGGGAAGGGGGCCTACGAGCAGTACTTC. The encoded protein is CAISQGKGAYEQYF.